This T cell receptor beta chain originates from a study of T cell responses to AZD1222 COVID-19 vaccine. Only in-frame clones appear in the TCRdb table, and some are missing; sequencing was by immunoSEQ multiplex PCR. The sample consists of some 150,000 clones, just under 95% of them appearing once. Germline CDR1 SGDLS, CDR2 YYNGEE. The CDR3 is made up of 17 amino acids. V trimming: 3 bases; J trimming: 1 base; junction bases outside the gene matches: 12. The chain uses TRBV9 and TRBJ1-2; 7 nucleotides line up with TRBD1. The sample was peripheral blood, taken on day 0 of AZD1222 vaccination. The receptor was isolated from an adult in good health. CDR3 loop: CASSGRDSELYNYGYTF. The CDR3 DNA sequence: TGTGCCAGCAGCGGCCGGGACAGCGAGCTTTATAACTATGGCTACACCTTC.